A single sample gave rise to the 8 T cell receptor beta chains below, sequenced in a study of cytomegalovirus exposure and HLA in healthy donors. The PCR made use of 60 Vbeta and 13 Jbeta primers. Sequencing used immunoSEQ multiplex PCR; TCRdb keeps in-frame clones, though not all of them. Here the sample spans about 160,000 clones, around 72% being singletons. Sequencing was carried out using PBMCs. These receptors all come from a man aged 40-49 years in good health and CMV-seropositive.

The chain is built from TRBV30 and TRBJ1-2, with D hard to call. The V and J ends lost 4 bases and 8 bases respectively, with 17 bases between them. CDR3 length: 13 amino acids. The germline V gene encodes CDR1 GTSNPN and CDR2 SVGIG (reference sequence). Here the CDR3 DNA reads TGTGCCTGGACCTCTCGGAGGGCGGGGGGCTACACCTTC. It specifies CAWTSRRAGGYTF.

This clone was found a few times. The chain is built from TRBV15 and TRBJ1-2; possible D gene TRBD1, 6 bases. The germline V gene has CDR1 LNHNV and CDR2 YYDKDF (reference sequence). With 5 bases removed from V and 7 bases from J, the gap between germline ends came to 20 bases. This CDR3 spans 15 amino acids. The CDR3: CATSGGTPRGGGYTF. The CDR3 DNA is TGTGCCACCAGCGGCGGGACACCCCGGGGGGGTGGCTACACCTTC. The entire variable domain, with the rest obtained from reference TRBV15 and TRBJ1-2, is as follows: DAMVIQNPRYQVTQFGKPVTLSCSQTLNHNVMYWYQQKSSQAPKLLFHYYDKDFNNEADTPDNFQSRRPNTSFCFLDIRSPGLGDTAMYLCATSGGTPRGGGYTFGSGTRLTVV.

The V call is TRBV29-1, the J call TRBJ2-3, with D perhaps TRBD2 (6 bases). V was cut by 3 bases and J by 2 bases, with 12 bases left in between. The CDR3 is 14 amino acids. Per germline, CDR1 SQVTM and CDR2 ANQGSEA. The DNA of the CDR3 is TGCAGCGTTGATATCCGCGGGGACACAGATACGCAGTATTTT. This translates into CSVDIRGDTDTQYF.

The chain uses TRBV30 and TRBJ1-2; a weak D match, TRBD1 (5 bases). V was cut by 4 bases and J by 5 bases, with 14 bases left in between. This CDR3 spans 13 amino acids. Germline lookup yields CDR1 GTSNPN and CDR2 SVGIG (reference sequence). CDR3 in DNA: TGTGCCTGGACCCCAGAAGACAGTTATGGCTACACCTTC. Translation gives CAWTPEDSYGYTF.

The chain carries TRBV19 and TRBJ1-1; no reliable D call. V shed 4 bases and J shed 1 base, with 7 bases lying between them. The CDR3 is made up of 13 amino acids. Germline-derived CDR1 and CDR2 are LNHDA and SQIVND (reference sequence). CDR3 residues: CASSTVQNTEAFF. The CDR3 DNA follows: TGTGCCAGTAGTACGGTGCAGAACACTGAAGCTTTCTTT.

This rearrangement joins TRBV30 to TRBJ1-2, with 8 nucleotides matching TRBD1. This CDR3 spans 13 amino acids. V shed 7 bases, J shed 7 bases, and the junction held 11 bases outside the gene matches. The germline V gene encodes CDR1 GTSNPN and CDR2 SVGIG (reference sequence). The CDR3 is CALLQGDWGGYTF. CDR3 bases: TGTGCCTTATTACAGGGGGATTGGGGTGGCTACACCTTC.

This clone has a count of ten or more. The J gene is TRBJ1-1, the V gene TRBV11-2; possible D gene TRBD1, 6 bases. The germline gives CDR1 SGHAT, CDR2 FQNNGV. V was trimmed by 3 bases and J by 2 bases, leaving 10 bases between them. The CDR3 covers 14 residues. CDR3 sequence (DNA): TGTGCCAGCAGCTTCAGGGGTTACAACACTGAAGCTTTCTTT. It yields the protein CASSFRGYNTEAFF.

V and J are TRBV9 and TRBJ1-1, with D tentatively TRBD1 (6 bases). Germline lookup yields CDR1 SGDLS and CDR2 YYNGEE. V was shortened by 4 bases and J by 2 bases, with 15 bases between the two germline ends. This CDR3 is built from 15 residues. CDR3 nucleotide sequence: TGTGCCAGCAGCACCCGGGACACGACTAACACTGAAGCTTTCTTT. It yields the protein CASSTRDTTNTEAFF.